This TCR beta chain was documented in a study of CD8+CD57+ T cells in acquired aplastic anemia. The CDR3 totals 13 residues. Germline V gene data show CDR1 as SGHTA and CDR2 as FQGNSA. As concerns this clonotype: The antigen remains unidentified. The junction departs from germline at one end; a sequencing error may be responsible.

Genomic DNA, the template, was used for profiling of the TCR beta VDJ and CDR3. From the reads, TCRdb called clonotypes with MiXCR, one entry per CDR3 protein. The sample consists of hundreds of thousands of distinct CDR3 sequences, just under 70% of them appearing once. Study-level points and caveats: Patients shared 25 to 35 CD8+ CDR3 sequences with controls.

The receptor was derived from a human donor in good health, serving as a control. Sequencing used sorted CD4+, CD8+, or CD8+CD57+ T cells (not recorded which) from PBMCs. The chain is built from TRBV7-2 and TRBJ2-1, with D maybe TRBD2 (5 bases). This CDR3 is CASSIIPNTGELF. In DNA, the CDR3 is TGTGCCAGCAGCATAATACCGAACACCGGGGAGCTGTTT.